These 9 T cell receptor beta chains share one sample of origin, sequenced in a study of CD8+CD57+ T cells in acquired aplastic anemia. TCR beta VDJ and CDR3 were profiled, and genomic DNA was the template. TCRdb ran MiXCR on the reads and lists one entry per CDR3 protein. The sample includes around 170,000 distinct CDR3 sequences, approximately 60% of them seen just once. Sequences were obtained from sorted CD4+, CD8+, or CD8+CD57+ T cells (not recorded which) from PBMCs. The origin of the receptors is a human donor in good health.

A word on this clonotype: Compared with germline, one end of the junction differs, possibly owing to a read error. This chain connects TRBV20-1 to TRBJ1-6, with D tentatively TRBD1 (6 bases). This CDR3 contains 15 residues. Germline V lookup: CDR1 DFQATT, CDR2 SNEGSKA (reference sequence). This CDR3 reads CSAVWGRLYNSPPHF. For the CDR3, the DNA is TGCAGTGCCGTTTGGGGGCGTTTATATAATTCACCCCCCCACTTT.

This chain uses TRBV20-1 with TRBJ1-2, with unresolved D. Per germline, CDR1 DFQATT and CDR2 SNEGSKA (reference sequence). The CDR3 is made up of 11 amino acids. With 3 bases removed from V and 4 bases from J, the gap between germline ends came to 6 bases. CDR3 DNA sequence: TGCAGTGCTAGTTTGGTCTATGGCTACACCTTC. Protein: CSASLVYGYTF.

This clonotype has a single count. V usage is TRBV7-9 and J usage is TRBJ2-7; D is uncertain. V was pared by 10 bases and J by 1 base, with 14 bases between. The CDR3 totals 13 residues. The germline V gene has CDR1 SEHNR and CDR2 FQNEAQ (reference sequence). Written as DNA, the CDR3 is TGTGCCACCTCTAACCGACAATCCTACGAGCAGTACTTC. Protein product: CATSNRQSYEQYF.

This clonotype was picked up one time. The V and J genes are TRBV2 and TRBJ1-4; D not resolved. V was trimmed by 6 bases and J by 8 bases, leaving 16 bases between them. The CDR3 extends over 14 amino acids. Germline CDR1 SNHLY, CDR2 FYNNEI. The CDR3 DNA is TGTGCCAGCAGGGCGGGCCACACCGGGGAAAAACTGTTTTTT. This sequence encodes CASRAGHTGEKLFF.

This clonotype occurred a few times. The gene calls are TRBV10-1 and TRBJ2-3; D is uncertain. Trimming removed 5 bases from V and 3 bases from J, with 9 bases in between. Germline values: CDR1 WNHNN, CDR2 SYGVQD (reference sequence). The CDR3 is 13 residues long. The CDR3 sequence is CASSQDGTDTQYF. CDR3 in DNA: TGCGCCAGCAGTCAGGACGGGACAGATACGCAGTATTTT.

This clonotype was seen only a few times. The V call is TRBV7-9, the J call TRBJ2-1, with 8 bases identical to TRBD1. The CDR3 length is 14 residues. J gave up 7 bases and V 5 bases, and 7 bases lay outside the gene matches. Germline V gene lookup returns CDR1 SEHNR and CDR2 FQNEAQ (reference sequence). The CDR3 nucleotides read TGTGCCAGCAGCGGACAGGGTCGGCTGAATGAGCAGTTCTTC. Protein sequence: CASSGQGRLNEQFF.

This clonotype was seen a few times. V usage is TRBV12-3 or TRBV12-4 and J usage is TRBJ2-7, with unresolved D. V was pared by 6 bases and J by 0 bases, with 18 bases between. The CDR3 extends over 16 amino acids. The CDR3, as DNA: TGTGCCAGCAGCTTGACGGATACCCACAGCTCCTACGAGCAGTACTTC. It yields the protein CASSLTDTHSSYEQYF.

The chain's CDR3 is CASSYSIRGEQYF. The CDR3 DNA reads TGTGCCAGCAGTTACTCGATCAGGGGCGAGCAGTACTTC. The V call is TRBV2, the J call TRBJ2-7, with a weak D call TRBD1 (6 bases). V lost 5 bases and J lost 6, with 14 bases in between. The CDR3 sequence is 13 residues long. Germline-derived CDR1 and CDR2 are SNHLY and FYNNEI.

As to this clonotype: Because the CDR3 is missing its conserved closing phenylalanine or tryptophan, this is likely a read error. The gene calls are TRBV10-3 and TRBJ2-1, with 10 nucleotides matching TRBD2. The CDR3 is 14 residues long. Per germline, CDR1 ENHRY and CDR2 SYGVKD. The CDR3 bases are TGTGCCACCCGACCGACTAGCGGGCACAATGGGCAGTTCCTC. It encodes CATRPTSGHNGQFL.